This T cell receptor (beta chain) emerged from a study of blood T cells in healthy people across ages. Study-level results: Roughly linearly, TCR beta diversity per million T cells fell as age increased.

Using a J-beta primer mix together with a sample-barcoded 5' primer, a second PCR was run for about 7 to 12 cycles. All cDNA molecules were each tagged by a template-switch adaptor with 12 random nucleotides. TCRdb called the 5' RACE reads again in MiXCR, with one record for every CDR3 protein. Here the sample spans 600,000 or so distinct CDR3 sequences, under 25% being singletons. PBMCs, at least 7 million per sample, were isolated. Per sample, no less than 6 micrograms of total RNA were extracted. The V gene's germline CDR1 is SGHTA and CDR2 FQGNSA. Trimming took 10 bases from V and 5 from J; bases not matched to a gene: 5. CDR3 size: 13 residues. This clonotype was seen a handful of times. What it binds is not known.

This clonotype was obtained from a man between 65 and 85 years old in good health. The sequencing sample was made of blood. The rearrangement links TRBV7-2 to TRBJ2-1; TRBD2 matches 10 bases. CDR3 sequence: CATRGLADNEQFF. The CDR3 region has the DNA TGTGCCACCCGTGGACTAGCGGACAATGAGCAGTTCTTC.